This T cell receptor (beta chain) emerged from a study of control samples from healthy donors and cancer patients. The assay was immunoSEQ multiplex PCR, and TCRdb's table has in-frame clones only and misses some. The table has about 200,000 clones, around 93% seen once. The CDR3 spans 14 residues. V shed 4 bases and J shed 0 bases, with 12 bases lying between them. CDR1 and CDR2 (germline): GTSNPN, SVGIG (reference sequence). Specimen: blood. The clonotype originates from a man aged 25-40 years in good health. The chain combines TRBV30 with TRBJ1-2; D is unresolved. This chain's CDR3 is CAWKIGLANYGYTF. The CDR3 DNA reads TGTGCCTGGAAGATCGGTTTAGCTAACTATGGCTACACCTTC.